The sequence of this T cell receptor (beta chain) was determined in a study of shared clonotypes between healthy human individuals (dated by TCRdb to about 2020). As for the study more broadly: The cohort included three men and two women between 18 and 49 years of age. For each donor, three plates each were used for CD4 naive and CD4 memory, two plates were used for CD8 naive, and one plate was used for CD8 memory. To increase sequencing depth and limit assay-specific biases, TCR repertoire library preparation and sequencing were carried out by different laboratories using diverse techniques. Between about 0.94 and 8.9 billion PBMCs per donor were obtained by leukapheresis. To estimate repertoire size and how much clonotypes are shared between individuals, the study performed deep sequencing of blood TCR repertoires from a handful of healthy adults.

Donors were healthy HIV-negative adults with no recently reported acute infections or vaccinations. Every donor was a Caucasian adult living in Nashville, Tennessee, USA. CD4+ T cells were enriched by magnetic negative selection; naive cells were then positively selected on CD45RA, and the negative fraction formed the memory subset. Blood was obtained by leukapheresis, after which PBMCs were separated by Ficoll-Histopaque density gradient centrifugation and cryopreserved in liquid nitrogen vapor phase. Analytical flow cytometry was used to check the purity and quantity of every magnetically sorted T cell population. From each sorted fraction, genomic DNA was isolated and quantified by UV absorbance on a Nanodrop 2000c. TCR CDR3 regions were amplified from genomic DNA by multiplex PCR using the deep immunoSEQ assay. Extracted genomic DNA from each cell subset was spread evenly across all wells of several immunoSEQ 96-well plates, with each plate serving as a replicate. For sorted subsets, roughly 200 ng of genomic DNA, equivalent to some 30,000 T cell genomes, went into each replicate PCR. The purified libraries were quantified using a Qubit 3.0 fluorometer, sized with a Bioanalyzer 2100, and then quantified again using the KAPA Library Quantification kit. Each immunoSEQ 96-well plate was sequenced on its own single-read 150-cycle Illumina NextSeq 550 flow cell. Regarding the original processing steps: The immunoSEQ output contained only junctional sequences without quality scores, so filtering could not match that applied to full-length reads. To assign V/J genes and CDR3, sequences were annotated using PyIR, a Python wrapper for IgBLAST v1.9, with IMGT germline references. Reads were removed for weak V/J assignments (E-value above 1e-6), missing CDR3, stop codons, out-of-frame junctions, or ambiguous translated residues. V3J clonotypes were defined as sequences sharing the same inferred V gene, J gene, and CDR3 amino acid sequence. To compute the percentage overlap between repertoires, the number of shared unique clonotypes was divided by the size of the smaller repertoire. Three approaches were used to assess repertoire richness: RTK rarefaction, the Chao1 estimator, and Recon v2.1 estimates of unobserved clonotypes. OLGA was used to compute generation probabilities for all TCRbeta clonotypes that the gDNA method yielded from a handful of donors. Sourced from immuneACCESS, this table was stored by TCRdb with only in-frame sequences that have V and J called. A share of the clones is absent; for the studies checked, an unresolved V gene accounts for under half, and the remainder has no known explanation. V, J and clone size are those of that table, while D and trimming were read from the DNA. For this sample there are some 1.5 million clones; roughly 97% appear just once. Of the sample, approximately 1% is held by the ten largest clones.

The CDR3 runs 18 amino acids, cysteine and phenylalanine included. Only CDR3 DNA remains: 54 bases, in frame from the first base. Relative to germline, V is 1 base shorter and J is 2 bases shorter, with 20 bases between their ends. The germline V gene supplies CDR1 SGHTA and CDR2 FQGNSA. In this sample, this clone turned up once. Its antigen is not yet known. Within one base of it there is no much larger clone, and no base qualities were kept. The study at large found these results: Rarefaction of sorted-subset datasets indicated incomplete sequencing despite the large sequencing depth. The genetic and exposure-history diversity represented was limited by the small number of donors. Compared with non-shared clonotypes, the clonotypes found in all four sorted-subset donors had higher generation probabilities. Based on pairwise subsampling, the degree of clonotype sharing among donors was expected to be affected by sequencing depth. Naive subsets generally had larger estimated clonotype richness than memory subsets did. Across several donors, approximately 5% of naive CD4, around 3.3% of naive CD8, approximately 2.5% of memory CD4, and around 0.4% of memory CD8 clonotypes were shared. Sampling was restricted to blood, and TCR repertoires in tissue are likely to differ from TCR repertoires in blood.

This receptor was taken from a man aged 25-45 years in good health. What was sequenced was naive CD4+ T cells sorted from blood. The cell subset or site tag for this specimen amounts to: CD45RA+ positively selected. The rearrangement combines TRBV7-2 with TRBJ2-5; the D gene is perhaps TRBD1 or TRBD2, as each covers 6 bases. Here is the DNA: TGTGCCAGCAGCTTAGACGGCCCGTCAAGGGGGAGGCAAGAGACCCAGTACTTC. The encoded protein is CASSLDGPSRGRQETQYF.